The 25 T cell receptor beta chains reported below all come from one sample, sequenced in a study of T cell responses to AZD1222 COVID-19 vaccine (dated by TCRdb to the early 2020s). Read against the paper, the sample's time point label means: baseline before first vaccination. The library was prepared using the immunoSEQ multiplex PCR assay. The clones in this table, taken by TCRdb from immuneACCESS, are in-frame only. Not every clone is retained; where verified, under half of the shortfall comes from an unresolved V gene, and the cause of the rest is unknown. The sample contains about 100,000 clones, about 89% of them found a single time. The ten largest make up 15% to 20% of the sample. The sample here was peripheral blood, taken on day 0 of AZD1222 vaccination. The receptors come from an adult in good health.

This chain connects TRBV29-1 to TRBJ2-7, with D unresolved. The CDR3 has 12 amino acids. Germline CDR1 and CDR2: SQVTM and ANQGSEA. The V and J ends lost 4 bases and 3 bases respectively, with 10 bases between them. The CDR3 DNA reads TGCAGCGTTGTAACGGGCGGCTACGAGCAGTACTTC. Encoded protein: CSVVTGGYEQYF.

This clone is a singleton in its sample. The chain employs TRBV28 and TRBJ1-6; D is unclear. This CDR3 contains 10 residues. V shed 10 bases and J shed 14 bases, with 12 bases lying between them. Per germline, CDR1 MDHEN and CDR2 SYDVKM. CDR3 DNA sequence: TGTGCCATCATGGGCAATACCCTCCACTTT. Translating it yields CAIMGNTLHF.

This sequence joins TRBV5-8 and TRBJ2-3; TRBD2 might be the D (6 bases). This CDR3 spans 14 amino acids. The germline V and J ends were trimmed by 0 bases and 4 bases, with 9 bases remaining between them. CDR1 and CDR2 from the germline V gene are SGHTS and YDEGEE. The CDR3, as DNA: TGTGCCAGCAGCTTGGAGGAGGGGTCAGATACGCAGTATTTT. The encoded protein is CASSLEEGSDTQYF.

The gene calls are TRBV6-5 and TRBJ1-6; TRBD1 aligns across 9 bases. This CDR3 comprises 13 residues. The germline CDR1 and CDR2 sequences are MNHEY and SVGAGI. V lost 5 bases, J lost 19 bases, and 12 bases stayed unmatched. The CDR3 DNA follows: TGTGCCAGCAGTCCTTCCTCGGGACAGGGAAATCACTTT. Protein: CASSPSSGQGNHF.

The V and J genes are TRBV11-1 and TRBJ2-7; D gene uncertain. In germline, CDR1 is SGHAT, CDR2 FQDESV (reference sequence). V lost 5 bases and J 4 bases, leaving 9 bases between the germline ends. CDR3 length: 12 amino acids. The CDR3, as DNA: TGTGCCAGCAGCCCAGGACGTTACGAGCAGTACTTC. Translating gives CASSPGRYEQYF. Combining the CDR3 with reference TRBV11-1 and TRBJ2-7 gives the whole variable domain EAEVAQSPRYKITEKSQAVAFWCDPISGHATLYWYRQILGQGPELLVQFQDESVVDDSQLPKDRFSAERLKGVDSTLKIQPAELGDSAMYLCASSPGRYEQYFGPGTRLTVT.

The chain's CDR3 is CASSSRLTFQRNTIYF. CDR3 DNA: TGTGCCAGTAGTTCAAGACTAACCTTTCAGCGAAACACCATATATTTT. The chain uses TRBV19 and TRBJ1-3; D remains unclear. V was shortened by 5 bases and J by 5 bases, with 19 bases between the two germline ends. The germline V gene encodes CDR1 LNHDA and CDR2 SQIVND (reference sequence). The CDR3 contains 16 residues.

The genes are TRBV27 and TRBJ2-7; D call uncertain. Germline CDR1 MNHEY, CDR2 SMNVEV (reference sequence). The germline V and J ends were trimmed by 3 bases and 2 bases, with 8 bases remaining between them. This CDR3 has 13 residues. The CDR3 nucleotides read TGTGCCAGCAGTTTGACCCGGGCCTACGAGCAGTACTTC. It translates to CASSLTRAYEQYF.

The chain is built from TRBV27 and TRBJ1-3; perhaps TRBD1 as D (5 bases). The germline CDR1 and CDR2 sequences are MNHEY and SMNVEV (reference sequence). V dropped 9 bases and J dropped 1 base, with 13 bases sitting between them. The CDR3 runs 14 residues. CDR3 bases: TGTGCCAGTCGATCAAGGGGTTCTGGAAACACCATATATTTT. It specifies CASRSRGSGNTIYF.

This chain joins TRBV4-1 and TRBJ2-1; TRBD2 matches 11 bases. Germline CDR1 MGHRA, CDR2 YSYEKL. The CDR3 runs 17 residues. The V segment lost 2 bases and the J segment 4 bases; nucleotides outside the gene matches: 7. The CDR3: CASSQSPGLAVYNEQFF. CDR3 bases: TGCGCCAGCAGCCAAAGCCCGGGACTAGCGGTTTACAATGAGCAGTTCTTC.

This CDR3 reads CASSTQGKETQYF. The DNA of the CDR3 is TGTGCCAGCAGCACACAGGGGAAAGAGACCCAGTACTTC. The chain uses TRBV7-9 and TRBJ2-5, with 7 bases fitting TRBD1. Per germline, CDR1 SEHNR and CDR2 FQNEAQ (reference sequence). Unmatched junction bases numbered 3, after V lost 5 bases and J lost 3 bases. The CDR3 runs to 13 residues.

The chain is built from TRBV5-8 and TRBJ1-2; possible D gene TRBD1, 5 bases. CDR1 is SGHTS, CDR2 YDEGEE, per germline. The CDR3 is 14 amino acids. V lost 4 bases and J 6 bases, leaving 16 bases between the germline ends. CDR3 loop: CASSTTGILHGYTF. As DNA, the CDR3 is TGTGCCAGCAGCACTACAGGCATCCTCCATGGCTACACCTTC.

The V call is TRBV18, the J call TRBJ2-1; 7 bases map to TRBD1. The CDR3 extends over 16 amino acids. V gave up 3 bases and J gave up 5 bases; unmatched junction bases: 10. CDR1 is KGHSH, CDR2 LQKENI, per germline. For the CDR3, the DNA is TGTGCCAGCTCACCCCCTGGCGGCGGACAGGACAATGAGCAGTTCTTC. Its protein product is CASSPPGGGQDNEQFF.

The chain employs TRBV14 and TRBJ2-3; 8 bases line up with TRBD2. CDR3 length: 18 amino acids. Germline V gene lookup returns CDR1 SGHDN and CDR2 FVKESK. V was pared by 3 bases and J by 2 bases, with 13 bases of the junction left unmatched. The CDR3 region has the DNA TGTGCCAGCAGCCACCGCCCCCTAGCGGGCATAATCACAGATACGCAGTATTTT. It specifies CASSHRPLAGIITDTQYF.

The CDR3 spells CASNPGNNEQFF. CDR3 DNA: TGTGCCAGCAATCCAGGAAACAATGAGCAGTTCTTC. This rearrangement joins TRBV6-5 to TRBJ2-1; D uncertain. The CDR3 is 12 residues long. Germline V CDR1 and CDR2: MNHEY, SVGAGI. The germline V and J ends were trimmed by 7 bases and 5 bases, with 9 bases remaining between them.

There are a few counts of this clone. This chain uses TRBV7-9 with TRBJ2-7; a possible D gene is TRBD1 (6 bases). The CDR3 contains 11 residues. Germline V gives CDR1 SEHNR, CDR2 FQNEAQ (reference sequence). V lost 6 bases to trimming and J lost 5 bases, with 8 bases between them. CDR3 coding DNA: TGTGCCAGCAGGGGGGCGGACGAGCAGTACTTC. The encoded protein is CASRGADEQYF.

This chain connects TRBV20-1 to TRBJ2-1; the D gene is possibly TRBD1 (5 bases). The CDR3 length is 11 residues. From germline, CDR1 is DFQATT and CDR2 SNEGSKA (reference sequence). V lost 3 bases to trimming and J lost 10 bases, with 10 bases between them. The CDR3 sequence: CSASSQGEQFF. Written as DNA, the CDR3 is TGCAGTGCTAGTTCCCAGGGAGAGCAGTTCTTC.

The genes are TRBV5-1 and TRBJ1-2, with 9 positions matching TRBD1. V dropped 3 bases and J dropped 4; count of bases not matched to a gene: 7. The CDR3 runs to 15 residues. Looked up from germline, CDR1 is SGHRS and CDR2 is YFSETQ. The chain's CDR3 is CASSSAPTGGYGYTF. For the CDR3, the DNA is TGCGCCAGCAGCTCCGCCCCGACAGGGGGCTATGGCTACACCTTC.

The chain couples TRBV4-1 to TRBJ1-1; no definite D call. Germline values: CDR1 MGHRA, CDR2 YSYEKL. V lost 2 bases and J lost 0, with 10 bases in between. The length of the CDR3 is 15 residues. The CDR3 region is CASSQPGSLNTEAFF. The CDR3 coding sequence is TGCGCCAGCAGCCAACCGGGAAGTCTGAACACTGAAGCTTTCTTT.

The V and J genes are TRBV11-3 and TRBJ1-2; 8 nucleotides agree with TRBD1. Germline trimming cut 3 bases from V and 6 bases from J; bases unmatched to any gene: 6. CDR1 and CDR2 (germline): SGHNT, YENEEA. The CDR3 is 14 residues long. For the CDR3, the DNA is TGTGCCAGCAGCTTTTCAGGGGGCTCGGATGGCTACACCTTC. Translated, it gives CASSFSGGSDGYTF.

The rearrangement uses TRBV30 and TRBJ2-3, with 13 bases lining up with TRBD2. Germline CDR1 and CDR2: GTSNPN and SVGIG (reference sequence). V lost 2 bases to trimming and J lost 3 bases; unmatched junction nucleotides: 2. The CDR3 contains 15 residues. The CDR3 nucleotides are TGTGCCTGGAGTACGGGACTAGCGGGAACAGATACGCAGTATTTT. Translating it yields CAWSTGLAGTDTQYF.

This chain links TRBV4-2 with TRBJ2-2, with 9 bases matching TRBD2. After removal of 5 bases from V and 5 bases from J, the junction contained 9 bases not matched to a gene. The CDR3 contains 16 residues. Germline V gene sequence: CDR1 LGHNA, CDR2 YNFKEQ. The chain's CDR3 is CASSSRLAALTGELFF. In DNA, the CDR3 is TGTGCCAGCAGCTCCCGACTAGCGGCCCTGACCGGGGAGCTGTTTTTT.

J is TRBJ1-1 and V is TRBV5-5; tentatively, D is TRBD1 (6 bases). Per germline, CDR1 SGHKS and CDR2 YYEKEE (reference sequence). V gave up 3 bases and J gave up 0 bases, with 12 bases separating them. This CDR3 is 15 amino acids long. In nucleotides, the CDR3 is TGTGCCAGCAGCTGGGGGGCTGTTTTGAACACTGAAGCTTTCTTT. Encoded protein: CASSWGAVLNTEAFF.

V gene TRBV3-1 (or the pseudogene TRBV3-2) combines with J gene TRBJ2-1; TRBD2 aligns across 15 bases. This CDR3 has 16 amino acids. Germline CDR1 and CDR2: LGHDT and YNNKEL (reference sequence). The V gene end was trimmed by 2 bases and the J gene end by 7 bases; junction bases not matched to a gene: 3. CDR3 protein: CASSQPGTSGGNEQFF. The CDR3 coding sequence is TGTGCCAGCAGCCAACCCGGGACTAGCGGGGGGAATGAGCAGTTCTTC.

The rearrangement links TRBV7-9 to TRBJ2-7, with 7 bases that match TRBD1. Trimming took 5 bases from V and 5 from J; bases not matched to a gene: 9. CDR1 is SEHNR and CDR2 is FQNEAQ in the germline V gene (reference sequence). The CDR3 spans 14 residues. CDR3 in DNA: TGTGCCAGCAGCCAAGACAGGGTGAAGGACGAGCAGTACTTC. This encodes CASSQDRVKDEQYF.

V usage is TRBV5-8 and J usage is TRBJ2-2; weak D call: TRBD1 (5 bases). V was pared by 0 bases and J by 3 bases, with 12 bases between. CDR3 length equals 16 residues. In germline, CDR1 is SGHTS, CDR2 YDEGEE. The CDR3 reads CASSLEQGAYTGELFF. The CDR3 DNA follows: TGTGCCAGCAGCTTGGAGCAGGGTGCGTACACCGGGGAGCTGTTTTTT.